This T cell receptor (beta chain) was documented in a study of blood T cell repertoires in COVID-19. At the level of the study: Specimens from acute and convalescent COVID-19 originated in the United States, Italy and Spain. The cDNA or gDNA used as material had been derived from T cells, B-cell-depleted T cells, or PBMCs.

CDR3 length: 15 amino acids. Germline lookup yields CDR1 MNHNY and CDR2 SVGAGI (reference sequence). V was cut by 2 bases and J by 4 bases, with 12 bases left in between. Original processing notes: Estimation of nucleated cell counts was performed using reference gene primer amplification. This table comes from immunoSEQ multiplex PCR, and its TCRdb copy is limited to in-frame clones, with some not included. V and J calls and clone size are copied from that table; D and trimming were computed from the DNA. The repertoire holds 200,000 to 300,000 clones, with around 81% as singletons. Sequencing used peripheral blood. The genes are TRBV6-6 and TRBJ1-3; D may be TRBD1 (5 bases). This TCR was sampled from an elderly woman with COVID-19, enrolled during active disease. Here the CDR3 DNA reads TGTGCCAGCAGTTACCCGGACCGGGGGGGAAACACCATATATTTT. The encoded protein is CASSYPDRGGNTIYF.